This T cell receptor beta chain was sequenced during a study of a mutant IDH1 vaccine in newly diagnosed glioma (dated by TCRdb to the early 2020s). Notes on the research overall: Eight vaccinations were administered to patients in weeks 1, 3, 5, 7, 11, 15, 19 and 23, corresponding to visits V03 through V10. Vaccination began 4-6 weeks after radiotherapy alone, or alongside temozolomide cycles in the chemotherapy-containing groups. Of the 25 to 40 treated patients, 62.5% were male and about 38% were female, and the mean age was roughly 38 years. Before enrollment, most patients had been given radiochemotherapy with temozolomide as standard therapy, while the rest had received either radiotherapy alone or temozolomide alone. Peripheral blood was drawn at six visits: V03 (baseline), V05, V07, V10, V12 and V13. Longitudinal TCRB deep sequencing was performed for about two dozen treated patients wherever samples were available for exploratory analyses. Results the study describes overall, beyond this receptor: Availability determined which PBMC samples were chosen for TCRB deep sequencing. Changes in the top peripheral T cell clonotypes picked up by TCRB sequencing did not appear to be linked to pseudoprogression. It was noted by the authors that analyses of patient blood samples could not be reproduced owing to sample limitations. Across multiple MHC alleles, vaccine-induced immune responses were seen in 93.3% of patients.

CDR3 length: 15 amino acids, cysteine to phenylalanine. Just the 45-base CDR3 DNA is kept, in frame starting at base 1. V and J are truncated by 4 bases and 6 bases respectively, leaving an intervening sequence of 14 bases. The germline V gene encodes CDR1 SGHNT and CDR2 YYREEE (reference sequence). The library was built by means of the immunoSEQ multiplex PCR assay. Rearranged TCR beta chain sequences were amplified using the hsTCRB Kit according to the manufacturer's protocol. Sequencing of TCRB libraries was carried out on an Illumina MiSeq. Per the source publication's procedure: Demultiplexing, trimming and gene mapping were performed with the kit vendor's proprietary platform. This immuneACCESS table, as held by TCRdb, lists in-frame sequences with V and J called but not all clones. Of the missing ones, under half trace to an unresolved V gene in checked studies; the others have no known cause. The V and J calls and clone size are taken from that table; D and trimming were inferred from the DNA. For this sample the table gives 32,000 or so clones, of which about 79% were detected only once. More than 20% of the sample rests with the top ten.

In this sample, this clone turned up a few times. The clone's antigen remains unknown. No per-base quality is available; no much larger clone lies one base away. The time point label here, explained by the study, means: week 5, during vaccination. Each vaccine dose, consisting of 300 ug of a 20-mer mutant IDH1 peptide in Montanide, was administered subcutaneously with topical imiquimod. All donors had newly diagnosed IDH1-mutant astrocytomas of WHO grade 3 or 4 that showed loss of nuclear ATRX. The samples were drawn from NOA16, a multicentre, single-arm, open-label phase I trial in Germany that tested a mutant IDH1 peptide vaccine in humans for the first time. The DNeasy Blood and Tissue Kit was used to extract genomic DNA from EDTA blood for TCRB sequencing.

The sample here was PBMCs, taken from a glioma patient whose treatment included an IDH1 peptide vaccine. The TCR was taken from a man aged 25 to 40 with glioma. The sequence links TRBV5-4 to TRBJ1-6; the D gene is perhaps TRBD1, from 6 matching bases. DNA sequence: TGTGCCAGCAGCGTAGGACAGCTACTTAATTCACCCCTCCACTTT. Its translation reads: CASSVGQLLNSPLHF.